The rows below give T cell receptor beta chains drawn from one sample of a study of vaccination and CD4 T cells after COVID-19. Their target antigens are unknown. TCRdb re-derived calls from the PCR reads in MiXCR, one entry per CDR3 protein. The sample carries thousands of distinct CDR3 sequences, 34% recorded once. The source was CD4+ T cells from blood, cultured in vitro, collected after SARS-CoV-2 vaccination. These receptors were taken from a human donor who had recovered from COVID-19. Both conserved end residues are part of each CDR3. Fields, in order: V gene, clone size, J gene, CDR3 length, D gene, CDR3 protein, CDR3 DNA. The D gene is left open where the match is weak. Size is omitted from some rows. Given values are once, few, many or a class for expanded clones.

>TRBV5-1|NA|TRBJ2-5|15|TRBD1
CASSLGDRAGETQYF
TGCGCCAGCAGCTTGGGGGACAGAGCAGGAGAGACCCAGTACTTC
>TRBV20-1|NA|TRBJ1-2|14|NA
CSALTPPTNYGYTF
TGCAGTGCTCTTACTCCCCCGACTAACTATGGCTACACCTTC
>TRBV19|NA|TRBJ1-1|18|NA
CASAPGLVQAILRTEAFF
TGTGCCAGTGCCCCTGGGTTGGTACAGGCGATCTTGCGAACTGAAGCTTTCTTT
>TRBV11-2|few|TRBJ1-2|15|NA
CASSHLQGTNYGYTF
TGTGCCAGCAGCCACCTACAGGGAACTAACTATGGCTACACCTTC
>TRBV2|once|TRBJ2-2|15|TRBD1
CASTPGQGVAGELFF
TGTGCCAGCACCCCGGGACAGGGGGTCGCCGGGGAGCTGTTTTTT
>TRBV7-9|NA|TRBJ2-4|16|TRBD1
CASSDGTGGLQNIQYF
TGTGCCAGCAGCGACGGGACAGGGGGCCTTCAAAACATTCAGTACTTC
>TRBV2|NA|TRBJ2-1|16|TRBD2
CASSATSGGPYNEQFF
TGTGCCAGCAGCGCGACTAGCGGGGGCCCCTACAATGAGCAGTTCTTC
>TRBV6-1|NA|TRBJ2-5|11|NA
CASSTRETQYF
TGTGCCAGCAGTACCAGAGAGACCCAGTACTTC
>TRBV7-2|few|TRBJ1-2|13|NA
CASSLGGAVGYTF
TGTGCCAGCAGCTTAGGGGGGGCGGTTGGCTACACCTTC
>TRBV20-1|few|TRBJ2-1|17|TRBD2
CSARTGLAGGSYNEQFF
TGCAGTGCTCGAACGGGACTAGCGGGAGGATCCTACAATGAGCAGTTCTTC
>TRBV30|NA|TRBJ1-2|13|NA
CAWRAFEGAGYTF
TGTGCCTGGAGGGCCTTCGAAGGGGCTGGCTACACCTTC
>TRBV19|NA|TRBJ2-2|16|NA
CASSPWAGANTGELFF
TGTGCCAGTAGTCCTTGGGCAGGGGCAAACACCGGGGAGCTGTTTTTT
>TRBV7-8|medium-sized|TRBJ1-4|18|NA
CASSLGRVEGRTNEKLFF
TGTGCCAGCAGCTTAGGTCGAGTAGAGGGTAGGACTAATGAAAAACTGTTTTTT
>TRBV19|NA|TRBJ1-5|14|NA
CASSDGAGRQPQHF
TGTGCCAGTAGTGATGGGGCAGGGAGACAGCCCCAGCATTTT
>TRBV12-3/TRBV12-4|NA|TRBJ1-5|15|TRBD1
CASSPTGLSDQPQHF
TGTGCCAGCAGTCCGACAGGGTTATCAGATCAGCCCCAGCATTTT
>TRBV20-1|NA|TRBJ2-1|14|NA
CSAREGRAVGEQFF
TGCAGTGCTAGAGAGGGCCGGGCCGTTGGTGAGCAGTTCTTC
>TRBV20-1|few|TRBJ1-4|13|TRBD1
CSAWTGHNEKLFF
TGCAGTGCCTGGACAGGGCATAATGAAAAACTGTTTTTT
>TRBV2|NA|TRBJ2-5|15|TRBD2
CASSRAGGPQETQYF
TGTGCCAGCAGTCGAGCGGGGGGGCCCCAAGAGACCCAGTACTTC
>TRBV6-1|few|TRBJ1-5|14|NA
CASSGGQRDQPQHF
TGTGCCAGCAGTGGAGGACAGAGGGATCAGCCCCAGCATTTT
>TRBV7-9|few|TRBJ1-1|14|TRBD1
CASSSTGGATEAFF
TGTGCCAGCAGCTCAACAGGGGGGGCCACTGAAGCTTTCTTT